A single sample gave rise to the 25 T cell receptor beta chains below, sequenced in a study of vaccination effects on CD4 cells after COVID-19. Having been cultured for approximately ten days, the cells underwent CD4+ T cell isolation. Either the BNT162b2 or mRNA-1273 vaccine was given to participants in two doses. Using immunoSEQ multiplex PCR, the repertoire was profiled, and TCRdb retains in-frame clones only, with some absent. The sample contains roughly 41,000 clones, more than 65% of which appear only once. Their antigens remain unidentified. Sequences were derived from CD4+ T cells from PBMCs cultured without peptide, sampled after COVID-19 vaccination. These receptors were collected from a human donor who received a COVID-19 vaccine.

V gene TRBV5-6 combines with J gene TRBJ2-5; possible D gene TRBD2, 6 bases. Trimming removed 4 bases from V and 2 bases from J, with 15 bases in between. The CDR3 contains 15 residues. CDR1 and CDR2 (germline): SGHDT, YYEEEE. The CDR3 region is CASSQLRDLQETQYF. The CDR3 bases are TGTGCCAGCAGCCAACTCCGGGACTTACAAGAGACCCAGTACTTC.

The rearrangement joins TRBV29-1 to TRBJ2-2; D is ambiguous. The V gene lost 5 bases and the J gene lost 3 bases, with 13 bases spanning the gap. This CDR3 region has 14 residues. CDR1 and CDR2 (germline): SQVTM, ANQGSEA. The CDR3 protein is CSVFSDRDTGELFF. CDR3 nucleotide sequence: TGCAGCGTTTTCAGCGATCGCGACACCGGGGAGCTGTTTTTT.

This chain links TRBV5-1 with TRBJ1-2; 8 positions match TRBD1. Germline V lookup: CDR1 SGHRS, CDR2 YFSETQ. This CDR3 comprises 15 residues. V was pared by 4 bases and J by 0 bases, with 5 bases of the junction left unmatched. The CDR3 loop is CASSATGASNYGYTF. The CDR3 DNA reads TGCGCCAGCAGCGCGACAGGGGCTTCTAACTATGGCTACACCTTC.

The rearrangement uses TRBV6-5 and TRBJ2-5; tentative D call: TRBD2 (6 bases). There are 12 residues in the CDR3. In germline, CDR1 is MNHEY, CDR2 SVGAGI. V was clipped by 6 bases and J by 5 bases, with 10 bases between them. CDR3 DNA sequence: TGTGCCAGCAGATCCGCGGGGGAGACCCAGTACTTC. Encoded protein: CASRSAGETQYF.

This clone has only a few counts. This chain uses TRBV5-1 with TRBJ1-2, with 10 bases lining up with TRBD1. The CDR3 is 15 residues long. Germline CDR1 is SGHRS and CDR2 is YFSETQ. V shed 5 bases, J shed 3 bases, and the junction held 7 bases outside the gene matches. CDR3 loop: CASSLGQGVDYGYTF. DNA for the CDR3: TGCGCCAGCAGTCTCGGACAGGGGGTGGACTATGGCTACACCTTC.

In this sample, this clone turned up a few times. CDR3 loop: CASSLVRDGPYGYTF. In DNA form, the CDR3 reads TGCGCCAGCAGCCTCGTCCGGGACGGTCCATATGGCTACACCTTC. This chain links TRBV5-1 with TRBJ1-2; weak D call: TRBD1 (5 bases). Deletions cut 4 bases from V and 5 bases from J, with 18 bases between. This CDR3 spans 15 amino acids. Germline V gives CDR1 SGHRS, CDR2 YFSETQ.

The V gene is TRBV7-9, the J gene TRBJ2-3; TRBD1 matches at 10 bases. V gave up 5 bases and J gave up 4 bases; unmatched junction bases: 15. The CDR3 consists of 18 residues. Germline-derived CDR1 and CDR2 are SEHNR and FQNEAQ (reference sequence). The CDR3 DNA follows: TGTGCCAGCAGCGGCTTAAGACAGGGGGCGTCGGGTCCAGATACGCAGTATTTT. Residues: CASSGLRQGASGPDTQYF.

This clone was recorded a few times. The V and J genes are TRBV19 and TRBJ2-7; 9 bases match TRBD2. The ends lost 9 bases at V and 5 bases at J; junction bases unmatched: 11. The CDR3 consists of 14 residues. CDR1 is LNHDA, CDR2 SQIVND, per germline (reference sequence). In nucleotides, the CDR3 is TGTGCCAGCGGGTCAGCGGGAGGTAAGAACGAGCAGTACTTC. It translates to CASGSAGGKNEQYF.

The CDR3 DNA follows: TGTGCCAGCTGTCATACATCCCAAGAGACCCAGTACTTC. It encodes CASCHTSQETQYF. The J gene is TRBJ2-5, the V gene TRBV12-3 or TRBV12-4; D ambiguous. V was shortened by 8 bases and J by 1 base, with 11 bases between the two germline ends. The CDR3 has 13 residues.

Here the CDR3 reads CASNFAKGNQPQHF. DNA of the CDR3: TGTGCCAGCAATTTTGCCAAAGGCAATCAGCCCCAGCATTTT. The genes are TRBV6-5 and TRBJ1-5, with unresolved D. With 7 bases removed from V and 2 bases from J, the gap between germline ends came to 12 bases. This CDR3 comprises 14 residues. Looked up from germline, CDR1 is MNHEY and CDR2 is SVGAGI.

V gene TRBV5-4 combines with J gene TRBJ2-3; 11 bases line up with TRBD2. V shed 7 bases, J shed 4 bases, and the junction held 8 bases outside the gene matches. The CDR3 contains 15 residues. Germline V gives CDR1 SGHNT, CDR2 YYREEE (reference sequence). Here the CDR3 DNA reads TGTGCCAGCGCAAAGACTAGCGGGGTTTCAGATACGCAGTATTTT. Residues: CASAKTSGVSDTQYF.

This rearrangement joins TRBV4-1 to TRBJ2-1, with 8 bases matching TRBD1. The germline V gene encodes CDR1 MGHRA and CDR2 YSYEKL. The V segment lost 1 base and the J segment 8 bases; nucleotides outside the gene matches: 7. This CDR3 is built from 15 residues. CDR3 in amino acids: CASSQGTGFFYEQFF. As DNA, the CDR3 is TGCGCCAGCAGCCAAGGGACAGGGTTCTTCTATGAGCAGTTCTTC.

The V and J genes are TRBV2 and TRBJ1-1; unclear D gene. Germline V gives CDR1 SNHLY, CDR2 FYNNEI. Deletions cut 4 bases from V and 1 base from J, with 4 bases between. The CDR3 consists of 12 residues. CDR3: CASSVANTEAFF. The CDR3 coding sequence is TGTGCCAGCAGTGTGGCGAACACTGAAGCTTTCTTT.

The chain uses TRBV24-1 and TRBJ1-2; D unresolved. The germline V gene encodes CDR1 KGHDR and CDR2 SFDVKD. This CDR3 is built from 12 residues. With 6 bases removed from V and 7 bases from J, the gap between germline ends came to 11 bases. The CDR3, as DNA: TGTGCCACCAGTTCGAATGCGTTTGGCTACACCTTC. Encoded protein: CATSSNAFGYTF.

The J gene is TRBJ1-4, the V gene TRBV2; 7 positions match TRBD1. This CDR3 has 15 amino acids. Germline CDR1 SNHLY, CDR2 FYNNEI. V was clipped by 5 bases and J by 8 bases; unmatched bases: 11. The DNA of the CDR3 is TGTGCCAGCAGTCGACAGGGCACAGAGGTAGAAAAACTGTTTTTT. It codes for CASSRQGTEVEKLFF.

The chain is built from TRBV10-2 and TRBJ1-5; perhaps TRBD1 as D (6 bases). The V end was cut by 4 bases, the J end by 6 bases, with 16 bases between. The CDR3 spans 15 residues. Germline-derived CDR1 and CDR2 are WSHSY and SAAADI. CDR3 DNA sequence: TGCGCCAGCAGTGGACAGGCTCATGCGGCTCAGCCCCAGCATTTT. It codes for CASSGQAHAAQPQHF.

The rearrangement links TRBV27 to TRBJ2-5; D may correspond to TRBD1 or TRBD2 (5 bases each). Germline-derived CDR1 and CDR2 are MNHEY and SMNVEV (reference sequence). This CDR3 region has 13 residues. V gave up 2 bases and J gave up 4 bases, with 8 bases separating them. The CDR3 nucleotides are TGTGCCAGCAGTTTAACAGGACTAGAGACCCAGTACTTC. It yields the protein CASSLTGLETQYF.

This sequence joins TRBV7-9 and TRBJ1-3; D unresolved. The V gene's germline CDR1 is SEHNR and CDR2 FQNEAQ (reference sequence). Trimming left V 1 base short and J 4 bases short, with 5 bases between. This CDR3 is 13 amino acids long. CDR3 loop: CASSLDRGNTIYF. The CDR3, as DNA: TGTGCCAGCAGCTTAGATAGAGGAAACACCATATATTTT.

The chain recombines TRBV5-1 with TRBJ1-2; the match to TRBD1 covers 7 bases. This CDR3 is 14 amino acids long. J gave up 4 bases and V 3 bases, and 6 bases lay outside the gene matches. CDR1 is SGHRS and CDR2 is YFSETQ in the germline V gene. CDR3 amino acids: CASSSGDRAYGYTF. The CDR3 nucleotides read TGCGCCAGCAGCTCAGGCGACAGGGCCTATGGCTACACCTTC. The whole variable domain, filled in from reference TRBV5-1 and TRBJ1-2, reads KAGVTQTPRYLIKTRGQQVTLSCSPISGHRSVSWYQQTPGQGLQFLFEYFSETQRNKGNFPGRFSGRQFSNSRSEMNVSTLELGDSALYLCASSSGDRAYGYTFGSGTRLTVV.

This clone was seen only a few times. The chain combines TRBV5-1 with TRBJ1-6; TRBD1 matches at 7 bases. The ends lost 4 bases at V and 5 bases at J; junction bases unmatched: 9. The CDR3 contains 16 residues. Germline loops: CDR1 SGHRS, CDR2 YFSETQ. The DNA of the CDR3 is TGCGCCAGCAGCGAGAAAACAGGGGTAAATAATTCACCCCTCCACTTT. As protein: CASSEKTGVNNSPLHF.

This clone occurred a few times. This chain links TRBV21-1 with TRBJ1-1. TRBV21-1 is reported as a pseudogene. The CDR3 consists of 17 residues. CDR3 DNA sequence: TGTGCCAGCAGCATCACGAGGCTTCGTCAGGTCCACACTGAAGCTTTCTTT. It yields the protein CASSITRLRQVHTEAFF.

V gene TRBV4-1 combines with J gene TRBJ2-3, with 10 bases that match TRBD2. The CDR3 covers 18 residues. In germline, CDR1 is MGHRA, CDR2 YSYEKL. The ends lost 0 bases at V and 6 bases at J; junction bases unmatched: 12. The CDR3 loop reads CASSQESYGRAGGDTQYF. CDR3 bases: TGCGCCAGCAGCCAAGAGTCATATGGTCGAGCGGGGGGGGATACGCAGTATTTT.

V usage is TRBV9 and J usage is TRBJ2-3, with D possibly being TRBD1 (6 bases). V was cut by 4 bases and J by 2 bases, with 23 bases left in between. Germline CDR1 is SGDLS and CDR2 is YYNGEE. The CDR3 is made up of 18 amino acids. The CDR3 here is CASSLKLSGARYTDTQYF. In DNA form, the CDR3 reads TGTGCCAGCAGCCTTAAACTCTCAGGGGCTCGGTACACAGATACGCAGTATTTT.

This chain uses TRBV7-9 with TRBJ1-5; D gene ambiguous. Germline CDR1 is SEHNR and CDR2 is FQNEAQ (reference sequence). The CDR3 length is 14 residues. The V and J ends lost 1 base and 2 bases respectively, with 6 bases between them. CDR3 sequence reads: CASSLGSGNQPQHF. The CDR3 region has the DNA TGTGCCAGCAGCTTAGGTAGTGGCAATCAGCCCCAGCATTTT.

The rearrangement uses TRBV19 and TRBJ1-6, with unresolved D. V lost 6 bases and J 8 bases, leaving 14 bases between the germline ends. Germline V gene sequence: CDR1 LNHDA, CDR2 SQIVND (reference sequence). The CDR3 length is 14 residues. CDR3: CASSLEGRHSPLHF. CDR3 DNA sequence: TGTGCCAGTAGCCTGGAGGGAAGGCATTCACCCCTCCACTTT.